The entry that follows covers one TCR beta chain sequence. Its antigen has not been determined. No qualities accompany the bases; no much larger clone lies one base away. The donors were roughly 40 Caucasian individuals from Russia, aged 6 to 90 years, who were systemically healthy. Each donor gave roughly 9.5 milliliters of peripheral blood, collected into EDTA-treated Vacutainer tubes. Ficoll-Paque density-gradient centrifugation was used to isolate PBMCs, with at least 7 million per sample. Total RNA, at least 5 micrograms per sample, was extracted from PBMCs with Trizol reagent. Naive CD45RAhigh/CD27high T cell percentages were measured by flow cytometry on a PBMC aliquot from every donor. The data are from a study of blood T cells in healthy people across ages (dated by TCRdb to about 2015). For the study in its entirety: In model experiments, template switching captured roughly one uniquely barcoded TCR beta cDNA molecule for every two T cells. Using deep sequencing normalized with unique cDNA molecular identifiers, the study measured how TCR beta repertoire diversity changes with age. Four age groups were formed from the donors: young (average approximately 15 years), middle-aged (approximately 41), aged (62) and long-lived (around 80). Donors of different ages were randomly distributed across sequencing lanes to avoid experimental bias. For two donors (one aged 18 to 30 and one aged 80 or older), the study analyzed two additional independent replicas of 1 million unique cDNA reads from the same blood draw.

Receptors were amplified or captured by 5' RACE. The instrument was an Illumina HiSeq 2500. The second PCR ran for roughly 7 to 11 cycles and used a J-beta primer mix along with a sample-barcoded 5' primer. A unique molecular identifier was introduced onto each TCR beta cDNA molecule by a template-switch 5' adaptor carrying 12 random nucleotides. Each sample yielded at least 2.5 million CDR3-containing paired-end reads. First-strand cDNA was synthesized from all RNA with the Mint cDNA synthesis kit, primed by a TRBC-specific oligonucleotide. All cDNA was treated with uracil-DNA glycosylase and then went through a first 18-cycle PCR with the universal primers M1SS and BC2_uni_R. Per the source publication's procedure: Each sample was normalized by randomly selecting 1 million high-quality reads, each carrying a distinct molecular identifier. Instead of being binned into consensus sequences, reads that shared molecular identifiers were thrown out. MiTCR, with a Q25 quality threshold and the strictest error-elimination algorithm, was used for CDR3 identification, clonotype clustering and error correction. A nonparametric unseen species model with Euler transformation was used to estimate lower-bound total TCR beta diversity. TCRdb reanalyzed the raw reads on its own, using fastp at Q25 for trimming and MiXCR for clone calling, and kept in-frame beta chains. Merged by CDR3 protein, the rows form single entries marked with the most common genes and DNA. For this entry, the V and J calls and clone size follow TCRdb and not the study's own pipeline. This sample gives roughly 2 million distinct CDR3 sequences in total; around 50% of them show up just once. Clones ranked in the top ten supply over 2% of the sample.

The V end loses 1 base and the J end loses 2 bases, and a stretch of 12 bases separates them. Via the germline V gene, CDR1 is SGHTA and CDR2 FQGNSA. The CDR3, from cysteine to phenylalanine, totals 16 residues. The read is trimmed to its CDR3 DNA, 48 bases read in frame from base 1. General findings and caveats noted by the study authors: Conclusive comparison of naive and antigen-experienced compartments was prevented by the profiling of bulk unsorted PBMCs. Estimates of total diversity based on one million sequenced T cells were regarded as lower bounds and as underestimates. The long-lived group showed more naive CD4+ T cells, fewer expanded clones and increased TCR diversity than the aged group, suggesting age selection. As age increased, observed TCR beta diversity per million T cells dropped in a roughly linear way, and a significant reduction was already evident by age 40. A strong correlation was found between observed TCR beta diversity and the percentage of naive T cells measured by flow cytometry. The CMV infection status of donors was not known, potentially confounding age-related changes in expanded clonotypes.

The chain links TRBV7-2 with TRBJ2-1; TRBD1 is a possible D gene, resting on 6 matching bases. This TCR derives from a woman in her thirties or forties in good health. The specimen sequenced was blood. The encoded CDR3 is CASSLVGQGTYNEQFF. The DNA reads TGTGCCAGCAGCTTAGTGGGGCAGGGGACCTACAATGAGCAGTTCTTC.